The 20 T cell receptor beta chains below were found in one sample sequenced in a study of CD8 T cells in Susac syndrome (dated 2019 in TCRdb). Receptor libraries were prepared by the immunoSEQ multiplex PCR assay. RNA was extracted with the RNeasy kit and roughly 0.45 to 1 ug was reverse transcribed using random hexamers. The public reads were reanalyzed by TCRdb: fastp trimming at Q25, MiXCR alignment, in-frame beta chains only. All rows with the same CDR3 protein become a single entry with the most common DNA and genes. The sample yields approximately 210,000 distinct CDR3 sequences; around 93% were counted once. The top ten clonotypes cover around 0.15% of the sample. Sequences were obtained from CD4+ T cells from PBMCs. These receptors were taken from a human donor with Susac syndrome.

The J gene is TRBJ2-5, the V gene TRBV7-2, with a tentative D call TRBD2 (6 bases). Trimming left V 8 bases short and J 3 bases short, with 16 bases between. The germline V gene encodes CDR1 SGHTA and CDR2 FQGNSA. The CDR3 is 14 amino acids. In DNA, the CDR3 is TGTGCCAGCCAAGGCGGGGAGCCCGAAGAGACCCAGTACTTC. Its protein is CASQGGEPEETQYF. The full variable domain, with the rest looked up from reference TRBV7-2 and TRBJ2-5, is GAGVSQSPSNKVTEKGKDVELRCDPISGHTALYWYRQSLGQGLEFLIYFQGNSAPDKSGLPSDRFSAERTGGSVSTLTIQRTQQEDSAVYLCASQGGEPEETQYFGPGTRLLVL.

This rearrangement joins TRBV20-1 to TRBJ1-1; D is uncertain. The CDR3 sequence is 13 residues long. Germline V gene lookup returns CDR1 DFQATT and CDR2 SNEGSKA (reference sequence). Trimming shortened V by 0 bases and J by 1 base, and 6 bases separated the two germline ends. The CDR3 region has the DNA TGCAGTGCTAGAGAACCAGGGAACACTGAAGCTTTCTTT. Its translation: CSAREPGNTEAFF.

This sequence joins TRBV20-1 and TRBJ1-5; D possibly corresponds to TRBD1 (5 bases). The CDR3 runs to 18 residues. Looked up from germline, CDR1 is DFQATT and CDR2 is SNEGSKA (reference sequence). V was trimmed by 0 bases and J by 6 bases, leaving 24 bases between them. This CDR3 is CSARDSGGGEGLSQPQHF. In DNA, the CDR3 is TGCAGTGCTAGAGATTCCGGGGGGGGAGAAGGGTTGAGTCAGCCCCAGCATTTT.

This clonotype was found a few times. The chain employs TRBV30 and TRBJ1-4; D is uncertain. V gave up 6 bases and J gave up 0 bases, with 8 bases separating them. The CDR3 is 13 residues long. Germline values: CDR1 GTSNPN, CDR2 SVGIG (reference sequence). In DNA form, the CDR3 reads TGTGCCTGCATCGTTACAACTAATGAAAAACTGTTTTTT. Translating gives CACIVTTNEKLFF.

The rearrangement joins TRBV27 to TRBJ1-1; perhaps TRBD1 as D (5 bases). In germline, CDR1 is MNHEY, CDR2 SMNVEV (reference sequence). The CDR3 runs 14 residues. Trimming shortened V by 5 bases and J by 0 bases, and 10 bases separated the two germline ends. The CDR3 loop reads CASSPGRMNTEAFF. CDR3 nucleotide sequence: TGTGCCAGCAGTCCGGGACGCATGAACACTGAAGCTTTCTTT.

This chain connects TRBV20-1 to TRBJ2-4; 8 bases are a match to TRBD1. The V segment lost 2 bases and the J segment 6 bases; nucleotides outside the gene matches: 3. Germline-derived CDR1 and CDR2 are DFQATT and SNEGSKA (reference sequence). The CDR3 spans 13 residues. The CDR3 reads CSARPGQGNIQYF. CDR3 DNA: TGCAGTGCTAGACCCGGACAGGGAAACATTCAGTACTTC.

The chain couples TRBV9 to TRBJ2-7, with TRBD1 as a possible D gene (5 bases). Germline V gives CDR1 SGDLS, CDR2 YYNGEE. The CDR3 has 13 residues. Deletions cut 4 bases from V and 3 bases from J, with 11 bases between. The CDR3 bases are TGTGCCAGCAGCAAGCTGGACAACTACGAGCAGTACTTC. This translates into CASSKLDNYEQYF.

The chain carries TRBV20-1 and TRBJ2-1, with 13 bases lining up with TRBD2. Germline V gene data show CDR1 as DFQATT and CDR2 as SNEGSKA (reference sequence). Losses at the gene ends were 3 bases for V and 5 bases for J; bases not matched to a gene: 4. The CDR3 is 15 amino acids. CDR3 in amino acids: CSASGLAGVDNEQFF. The CDR3 nucleotides read TGCAGTGCTAGCGGACTAGCGGGGGTTGACAATGAGCAGTTCTTC.

The chain carries TRBV6-2 or TRBV6-3 and TRBJ1-1, with D uncertain. The V end lost 2 bases, the J end lost 5 bases, and 12 bases lay between the germline ends. The CDR3 length is 14 residues. Germline V gene sequence: CDR1 MNHEY, CDR2 SVGEGT. CDR3: CASSYGWGGTEAFF. CDR3 bases: TGTGCCAGCAGTTACGGGTGGGGTGGGACTGAAGCTTTCTTT.

V usage is TRBV29-1 and J usage is TRBJ1-1; 12 bases agree with TRBD1. V shed 7 bases and J 11 bases; nucleotides not matched to a gene: 14. Germline CDR1 reads SQVTM; CDR2 reads ANQGSEA. There are 14 residues in the CDR3. CDR3 sequence: CSALRGQGALSAFF. The CDR3 DNA follows: TGCAGCGCCCTACGGGGACAGGGGGCATTGAGCGCTTTCTTT.

The count of this clonotype is one. The rearrangement links TRBV18 to TRBJ1-3; 7 positions agree with TRBD1. The junction had 4 bases not matched to a gene; V was cut back by 8 bases and J by 0 bases. Looked up from germline, CDR1 is KGHSH and CDR2 is LQKENI. The CDR3 is made up of 14 amino acids. Written as DNA, the CDR3 is TGTGCCAGCGGAACAGGGGTCTCTGGAAACACCATATATTTT. This sequence encodes CASGTGVSGNTIYF.

V gene TRBV6-2 or TRBV6-3 combines with J gene TRBJ1-1; TRBD1 is a possible D gene (6 bases). Trimming removed 6 bases at V and 0 bases at J, with 14 bases between. This CDR3 spans 15 amino acids. CDR1 is MNHEY, CDR2 SVGEGT, per germline. The CDR3 bases are TGTGCCAGCAGAAGAGTCAGGGGCATGAACACTGAAGCTTTCTTT. Translated, it gives CASRRVRGMNTEAFF.

V and J are TRBV19 and TRBJ1-1; the D gene is possibly TRBD1 (6 bases). The germline V gene has CDR1 LNHDA and CDR2 SQIVND (reference sequence). V was clipped by 3 bases and J by 9 bases, with 11 bases between them. The CDR3 runs 12 residues. CDR3 sequence (DNA): TGTGCCAGTAGTATGAGAGGGGGACAAGCTTTCTTT. Encoded protein: CASSMRGGQAFF.

This chain connects TRBV20-1 to TRBJ2-5, with 9 bases that match TRBD2. Germline CDR1 and CDR2: DFQATT and SNEGSKA (reference sequence). V dropped 4 bases and J dropped 3; count of bases not matched to a gene: 6. CDR3 length: 14 residues. In DNA, the CDR3 is TGCAGTGCTATTAGGGCTAGCGGGGAAGAGACCCAGTACTTC. Its translation: CSAIRASGEETQYF.

This rearrangement joins TRBV7-9 to TRBJ1-3; a weak D match, TRBD1 (5 bases). CDR3 length: 16 residues. CDR1 is SEHNR and CDR2 is FQNEAQ in the germline V gene (reference sequence). V lost 0 bases and J 0 bases, leaving 9 bases between the germline ends. The CDR3 loop reads CASSLAGGHSGNTIYF. In DNA, the CDR3 is TGTGCCAGCAGCTTAGCTGGAGGACACTCTGGAAACACCATATATTTT.

The rearrangement uses TRBV6-2 or TRBV6-3 and TRBJ1-2; 10 bases agree with TRBD1. After removal of 6 bases from V and 7 bases from J, the junction contained 5 bases not matched to a gene. Germline values: CDR1 MNHEY, CDR2 SVGEGT. The CDR3 has 13 residues. CDR3 DNA: TGTGCCAGCAGAGACAGGGGGCGAGTTGGCTACACCTTC. Its protein product is CASRDRGRVGYTF.

CDR3 sequence: CASSHSRNSYPGISGANVLTF. The CDR3 DNA reads as TGCGCCAGCAGTCATTCGCGGAACTCATACCCGGGTATATCTGGGGCCAACGTCCTGACTTTC. This rearrangement joins TRBV23-1 to TRBJ2-6; no reliable D call. TRBV23-1 is identified as an open reading frame with a role that is uncertain. Trimming left V 3 bases short and J 1 base short, with 25 bases between. The CDR3 spans 21 residues.

The chain links TRBV20-1 to TRBJ1-3; TRBD1 might be the D (5 bases). The CDR3 totals 16 residues. CDR1 and CDR2 from the germline V gene are DFQATT and SNEGSKA (reference sequence). The V end lost 4 bases, the J end lost 2 bases, and 18 bases lay between the germline ends. The CDR3 loop reads CSAKAGYPLAGNTIYF. CDR3 coding DNA: TGCAGTGCTAAGGCAGGGTACCCCTTGGCTGGAAACACCATATATTTT.

The rearrangement uses TRBV30 and TRBJ1-2; D is perhaps TRBD1 (5 bases). Germline CDR1 GTSNPN, CDR2 SVGIG (reference sequence). The V gene lost 3 bases and the J gene lost 8 bases, with 19 bases spanning the gap. This CDR3 spans 14 amino acids. CDR3 coding DNA: TGTGCCTGGAGGGCCTGGGGCGGGCGATGGGGCTACACCTTC. It translates to CAWRAWGGRWGYTF.

This clonotype appeared a single time. The germline gene is not matched at one end of the junction; a read error may be the cause. The chain uses TRBV3-1 and TRBJ2-5; tentatively, D is TRBD2 (6 bases). The CDR3 runs 15 residues. Germline V gene sequence: CDR1 LGHDT, CDR2 YNNKEL (reference sequence). The CDR3 is CASSQGAGFQETQYF. The CDR3 DNA reads TGTGCCAGCAGCCAAGGGGCGGGGTTCCAAGAGACGCAGTACTTC.